The rows below give T cell receptor beta chains drawn from one sample of a study of T cell responses to AZD1222 COVID-19 vaccine. Method: immunoSEQ multiplex PCR; TCRdb's copy keeps in-frame clones and lacks some. The sample holds some 130,000 clones, approximately 83% seen once. Material: peripheral blood, obtained on day 0 of AZD1222 vaccination. The receptors stem from an adult in good health. Both conserved end residues are trimmed from each CDR3.

V gene: TRBV7-9; CDR3 protein: ASSLDPGNTEAF
V gene: TRBV29-1; CDR3 protein: SVGSTRGGKTQY
V gene: TRBV5-1; CDR3 protein: ASSSQGEETQY
V gene: TRBV5-6; CDR3 protein: ASTLGLAGVPRNEQF
V gene: TRBV10-3; CDR3 protein: AISEAADTQY
V gene: TRBV18; CDR3 protein: ASSPGRSDTQY
V gene: TRBV30; CDR3 protein: AWSVRSGDTQY
V gene: TRBV7-3; CDR3 protein: ASSLSRDKNTEAF
V gene: TRBV7-9; CDR3 protein: ASEAYNQPQH
V gene: TRBV7-9; CDR3 protein: ASSHESKGDGYT
V gene: TRBV14; CDR3 protein: ASSQVPWTNTGELF
V gene: TRBV18; CDR3 protein: ASSPRQDSEAF
V gene: TRBV5-1; CDR3 protein: ASKRGGPTSEQY
V gene: TRBV3-1/TRBV3-2; CDR3 protein: ASSRKASGGPRETQY
V gene: TRBV5-5; CDR3 protein: ASSLFSSSSGNTIY
V gene: TRBV7-7; CDR3 protein: ASSLGDSANSPLH
V gene: TRBV10-2; CDR3 protein: ASTKPRGPEAF
V gene: TRBV24-1; CDR3 protein: ATSDVRGSYNEQF
V gene: TRBV5-5; CDR3 protein: ASSLVGTGGQETQY
V gene: TRBV13; CDR3 protein: ASSPRLNSYEQY
V gene: TRBV12-3/TRBV12-4; CDR3 protein: ASSLPGNQPQH
V gene: TRBV9; CDR3 protein: ASNSIGGGTDTQY
V gene: TRBV7-2; CDR3 protein: ASSLAGDRSTGYSNQPQH
V gene: TRBV7-8; CDR3 protein: ASRQGALNSPLH
V gene: TRBV6-5; CDR3 protein: ASSYSGPGELF
V gene: TRBV4-1; CDR3 protein: ASSPGTVTEAF
V gene: TRBV9; CDR3 protein: ASSPAEIAGKNTGELF
V gene: TRBV13; CDR3 protein: ASSYSGTSRY
V gene: TRBV30; CDR3 protein: ASTGLAVNTGELF
V gene: TRBV15; CDR3 protein: ATSTDRGRLGTEAF
V gene: TRBV4-2; CDR3 protein: ASGTSGNTGELF
V gene: TRBV19; CDR3 protein: ASSARLTYNSPLH
V gene: TRBV10-3; CDR3 protein: AIKELAGGTGELF
V gene: TRBV19; CDR3 protein: ASSFRQDMYQETQY